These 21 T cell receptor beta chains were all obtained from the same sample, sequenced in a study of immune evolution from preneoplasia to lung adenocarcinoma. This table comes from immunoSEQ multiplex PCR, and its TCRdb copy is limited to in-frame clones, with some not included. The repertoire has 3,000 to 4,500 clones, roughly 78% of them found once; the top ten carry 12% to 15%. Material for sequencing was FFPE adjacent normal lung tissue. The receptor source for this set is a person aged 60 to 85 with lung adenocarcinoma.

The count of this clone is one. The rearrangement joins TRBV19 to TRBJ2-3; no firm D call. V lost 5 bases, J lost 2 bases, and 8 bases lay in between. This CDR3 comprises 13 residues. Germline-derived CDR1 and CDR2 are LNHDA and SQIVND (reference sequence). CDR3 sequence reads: CASSSGHTDTQYF. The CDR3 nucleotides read TGTGCCAGTAGTTCGGGCCACACAGATACGCAGTATTTT.

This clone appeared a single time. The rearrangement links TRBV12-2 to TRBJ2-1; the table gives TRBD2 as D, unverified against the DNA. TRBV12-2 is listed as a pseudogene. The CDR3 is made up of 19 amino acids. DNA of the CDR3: TGTGCAAGTCGCTTAGTACTCGTCGGAGGACTAGCGGGGGAACGGGAGCAGTTCTTC. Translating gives CASRLVLVGGLAGEREQFF.

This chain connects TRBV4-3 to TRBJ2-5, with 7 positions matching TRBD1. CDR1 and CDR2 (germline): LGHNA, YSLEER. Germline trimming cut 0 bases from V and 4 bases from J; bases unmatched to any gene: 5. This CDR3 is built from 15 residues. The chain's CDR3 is CASSQEQGKGETQYF. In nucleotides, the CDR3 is TGCGCCAGCAGCCAAGAACAGGGGAAAGGAGAGACCCAGTACTTC.

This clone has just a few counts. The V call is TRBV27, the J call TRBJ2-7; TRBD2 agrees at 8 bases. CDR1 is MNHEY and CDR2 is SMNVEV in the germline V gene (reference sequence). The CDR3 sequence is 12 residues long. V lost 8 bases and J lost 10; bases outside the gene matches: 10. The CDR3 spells CASSGTRGPQYF. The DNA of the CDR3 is TGTGCCAGCTCTGGGACTAGGGGCCCCCAGTACTTC.

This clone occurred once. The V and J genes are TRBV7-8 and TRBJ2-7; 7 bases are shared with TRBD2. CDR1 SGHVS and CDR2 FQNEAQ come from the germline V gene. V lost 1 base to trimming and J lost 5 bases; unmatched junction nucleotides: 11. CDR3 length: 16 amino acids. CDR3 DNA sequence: TGTGCCAGCAGCTTAGTGAGCAGCGGGACTCCCCACGAGCAGTACTTC. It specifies CASSLVSSGTPHEQYF.

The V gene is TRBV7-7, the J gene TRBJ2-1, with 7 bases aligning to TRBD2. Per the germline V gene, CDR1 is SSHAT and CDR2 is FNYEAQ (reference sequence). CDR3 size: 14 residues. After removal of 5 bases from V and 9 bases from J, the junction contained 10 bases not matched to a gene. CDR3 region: CASSILAGAGEQFF. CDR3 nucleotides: TGTGCCAGCAGCATCTTGGCGGGAGCGGGTGAGCAGTTCTTC.

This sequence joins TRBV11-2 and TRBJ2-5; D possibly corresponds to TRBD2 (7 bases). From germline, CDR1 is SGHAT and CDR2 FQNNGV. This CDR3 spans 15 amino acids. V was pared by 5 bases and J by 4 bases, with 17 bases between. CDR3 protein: CASSGRGSLAETQYF. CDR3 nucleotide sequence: TGTGCCAGCAGCGGGAGGGGGAGCCTAGCAGAGACCCAGTACTTC.

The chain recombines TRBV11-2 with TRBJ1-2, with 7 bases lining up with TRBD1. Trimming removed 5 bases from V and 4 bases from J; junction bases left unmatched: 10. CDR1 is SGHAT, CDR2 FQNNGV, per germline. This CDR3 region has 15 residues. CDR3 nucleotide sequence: TGTGCCAGCAGCCCCCAAGCAGGGGGTCGCTATGGCTACACCTTC. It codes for CASSPQAGGRYGYTF.

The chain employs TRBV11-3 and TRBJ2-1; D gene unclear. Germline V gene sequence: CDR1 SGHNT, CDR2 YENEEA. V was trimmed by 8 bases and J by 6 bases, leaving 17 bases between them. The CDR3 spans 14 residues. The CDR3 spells CASSAYEVFNEQFF. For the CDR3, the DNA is TGTGCCAGCTCAGCTTACGAAGTTTTCAATGAGCAGTTCTTC.

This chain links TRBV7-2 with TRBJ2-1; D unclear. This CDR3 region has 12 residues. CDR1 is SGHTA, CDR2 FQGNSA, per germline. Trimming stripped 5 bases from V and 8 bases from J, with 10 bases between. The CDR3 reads CASSPTGDEQFF. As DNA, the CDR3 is TGTGCCAGCAGCCCGACTGGCGATGAGCAGTTCTTC.

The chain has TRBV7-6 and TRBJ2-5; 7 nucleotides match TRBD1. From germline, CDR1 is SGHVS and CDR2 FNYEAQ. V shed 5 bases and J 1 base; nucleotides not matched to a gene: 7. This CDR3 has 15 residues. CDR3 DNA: TGTGCCAGCAGCGGACAGACAGGGCCCCAAGAGACCCAGTACTTC. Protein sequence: CASSGQTGPQETQYF.

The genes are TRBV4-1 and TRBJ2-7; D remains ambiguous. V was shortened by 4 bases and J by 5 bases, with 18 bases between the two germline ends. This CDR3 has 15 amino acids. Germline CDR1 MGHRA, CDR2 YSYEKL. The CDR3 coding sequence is TGCGCCAGCAGCCCGGGTGGCGGCAGTATCCACGAGCAGTACTTC. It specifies CASSPGGGSIHEQYF.

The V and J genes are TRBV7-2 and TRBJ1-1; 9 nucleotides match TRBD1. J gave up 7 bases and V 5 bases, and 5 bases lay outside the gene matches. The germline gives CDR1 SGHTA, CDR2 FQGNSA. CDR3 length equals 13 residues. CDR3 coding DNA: TGTGCCAGCAGCGGAGGGACAGGGAGTGAAGCTTTCTTT. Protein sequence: CASSGGTGSEAFF.

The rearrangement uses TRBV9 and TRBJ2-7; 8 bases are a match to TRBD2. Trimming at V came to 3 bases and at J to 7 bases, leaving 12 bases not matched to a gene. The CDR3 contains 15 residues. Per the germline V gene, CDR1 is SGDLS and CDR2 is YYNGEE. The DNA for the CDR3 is TGTGCCAGCAGCGCGGGGAGCGGGAGTTTGGGTGAGCAGTACTTC. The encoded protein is CASSAGSGSLGEQYF.

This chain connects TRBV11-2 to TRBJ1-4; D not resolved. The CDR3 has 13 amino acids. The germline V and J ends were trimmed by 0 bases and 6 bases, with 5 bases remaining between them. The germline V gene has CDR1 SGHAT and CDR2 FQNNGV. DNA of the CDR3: TGTGCCAGCAGCTTAGAAATCCATGAAAAACTGTTTTTT. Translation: CASSLEIHEKLFF.

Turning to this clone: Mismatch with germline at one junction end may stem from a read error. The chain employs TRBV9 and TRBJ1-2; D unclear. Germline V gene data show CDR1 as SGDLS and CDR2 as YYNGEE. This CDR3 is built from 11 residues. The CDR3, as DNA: TGTGCCAGCAGCAATTTCTATGGCTACATCTTC. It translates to CASSNFYGYIF.

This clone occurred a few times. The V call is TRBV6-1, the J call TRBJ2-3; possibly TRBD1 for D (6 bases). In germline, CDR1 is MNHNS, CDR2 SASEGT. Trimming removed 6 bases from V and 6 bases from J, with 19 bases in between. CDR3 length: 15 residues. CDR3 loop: CASRDRDKQRDTQYF. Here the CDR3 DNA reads TGTGCCAGCAGGGACCGGGACAAGCAGAGGGATACGCAGTATTTT.

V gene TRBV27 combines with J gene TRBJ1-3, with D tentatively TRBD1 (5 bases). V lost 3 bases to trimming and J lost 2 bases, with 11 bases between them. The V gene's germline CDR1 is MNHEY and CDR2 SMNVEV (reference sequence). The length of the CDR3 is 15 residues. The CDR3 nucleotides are TGTGCCAGCAGTTTGGTTGGGGGGGCTGGAAACACCATATATTTT. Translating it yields CASSLVGGAGNTIYF.

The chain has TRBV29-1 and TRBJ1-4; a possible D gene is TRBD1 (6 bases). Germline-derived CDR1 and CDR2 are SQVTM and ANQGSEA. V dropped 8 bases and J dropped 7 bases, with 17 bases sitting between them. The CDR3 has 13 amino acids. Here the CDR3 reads CSCISGAGEKLFF. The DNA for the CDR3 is TGCAGCTGTATATCGGGGGCCGGTGAAAAACTGTTTTTT.

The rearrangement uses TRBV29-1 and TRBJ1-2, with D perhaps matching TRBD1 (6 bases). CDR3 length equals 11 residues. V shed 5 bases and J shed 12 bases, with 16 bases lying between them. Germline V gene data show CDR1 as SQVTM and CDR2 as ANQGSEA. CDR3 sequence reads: CSVKRQDQDTF. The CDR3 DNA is TGCAGCGTTAAAAGACAGGACCAGGACACCTTC. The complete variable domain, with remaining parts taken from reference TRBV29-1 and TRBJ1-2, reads SAVISQKPSRDICQRGTSLTIQCQVDSQVTMMFWYRQQPGQSLTLIATANQGSEATYESGFVIDKFPISRPNLTFSTLTVSNMSPEDSSIYLCSVKRQDQDTFGSGTRLTVV.

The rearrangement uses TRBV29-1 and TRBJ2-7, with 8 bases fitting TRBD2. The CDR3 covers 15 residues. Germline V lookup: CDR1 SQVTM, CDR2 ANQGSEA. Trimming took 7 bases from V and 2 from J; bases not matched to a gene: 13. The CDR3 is CSAVMAGGGTYEQYF. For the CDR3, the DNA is TGCAGCGCTGTTATGGCGGGAGGAGGGACCTACGAGCAGTACTTC.